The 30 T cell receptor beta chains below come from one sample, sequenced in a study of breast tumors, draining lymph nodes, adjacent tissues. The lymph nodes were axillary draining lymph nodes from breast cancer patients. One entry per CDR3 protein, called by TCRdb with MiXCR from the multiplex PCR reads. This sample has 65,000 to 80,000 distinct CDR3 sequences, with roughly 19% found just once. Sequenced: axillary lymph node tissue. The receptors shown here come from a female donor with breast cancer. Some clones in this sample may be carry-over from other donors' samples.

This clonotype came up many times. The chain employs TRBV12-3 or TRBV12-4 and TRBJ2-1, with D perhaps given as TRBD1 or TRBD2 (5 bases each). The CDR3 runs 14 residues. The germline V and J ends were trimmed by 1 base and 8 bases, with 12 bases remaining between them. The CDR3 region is CASSLVGETDEQFF. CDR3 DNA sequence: TGTGCCAGCAGTTTAGTGGGGGAAACCGATGAGCAGTTCTTC.

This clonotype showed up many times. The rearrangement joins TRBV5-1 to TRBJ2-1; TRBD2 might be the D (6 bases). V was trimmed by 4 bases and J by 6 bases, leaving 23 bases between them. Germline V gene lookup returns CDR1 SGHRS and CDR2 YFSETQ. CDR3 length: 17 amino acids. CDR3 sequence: CASSPFLRGSRGNEQFF. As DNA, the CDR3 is TGCGCCAGCAGCCCCTTTCTTCGGGGGTCCAGAGGCAATGAGCAGTTCTTC.

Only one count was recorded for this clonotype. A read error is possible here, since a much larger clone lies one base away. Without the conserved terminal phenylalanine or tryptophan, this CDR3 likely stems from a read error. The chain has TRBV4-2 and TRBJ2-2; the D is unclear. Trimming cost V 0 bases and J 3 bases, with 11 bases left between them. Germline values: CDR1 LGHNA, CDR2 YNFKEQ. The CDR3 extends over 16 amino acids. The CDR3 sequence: CASSQDLSDYTGELFY. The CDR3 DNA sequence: TGTGCCAGCAGCCAAGATCTCAGTGATTACACCGGGGAGCTGTTTTAT.

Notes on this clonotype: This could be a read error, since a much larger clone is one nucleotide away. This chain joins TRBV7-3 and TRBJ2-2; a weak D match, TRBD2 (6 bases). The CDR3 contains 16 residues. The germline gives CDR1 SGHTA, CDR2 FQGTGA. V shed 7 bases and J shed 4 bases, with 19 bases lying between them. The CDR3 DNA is TGTGCCAGCACGGAGGGAGTAGCCGTGAGCACCGGGGAGCTGTTTTTT. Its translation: CASTEGVAVSTGELFF.

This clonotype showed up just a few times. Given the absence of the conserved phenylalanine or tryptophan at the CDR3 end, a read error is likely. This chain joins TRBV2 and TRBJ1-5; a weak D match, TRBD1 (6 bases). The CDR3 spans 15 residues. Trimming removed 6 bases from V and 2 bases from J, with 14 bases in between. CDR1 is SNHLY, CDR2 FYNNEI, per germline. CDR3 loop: CASRSGVSGNQPQHL. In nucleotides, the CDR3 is TGTGCCAGCAGATCAGGGGTTAGTGGCAATCAGCCCCAGCATCTT.

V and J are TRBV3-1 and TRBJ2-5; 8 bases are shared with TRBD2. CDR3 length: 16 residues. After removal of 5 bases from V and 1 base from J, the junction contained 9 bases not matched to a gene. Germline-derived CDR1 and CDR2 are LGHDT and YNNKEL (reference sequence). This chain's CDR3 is CASSTPGGRTQETQYF. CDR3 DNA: TGTGCCAGCAGCACCCCCGGCGGGAGGACCCAAGAGACCCAGTACTTC.

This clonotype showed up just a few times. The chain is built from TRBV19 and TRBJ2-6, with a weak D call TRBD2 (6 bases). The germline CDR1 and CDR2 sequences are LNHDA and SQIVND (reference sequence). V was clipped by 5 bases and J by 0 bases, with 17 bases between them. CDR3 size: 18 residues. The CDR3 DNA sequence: TGTGCCAGTAGTGGGGGACTTTTGGGGAACTCTGGGGCCAACGTCCTGACTTTC. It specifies CASSGGLLGNSGANVLTF.

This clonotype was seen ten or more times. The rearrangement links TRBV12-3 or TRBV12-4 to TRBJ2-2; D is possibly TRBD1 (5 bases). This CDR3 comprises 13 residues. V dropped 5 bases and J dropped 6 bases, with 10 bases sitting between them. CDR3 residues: CASSLGAPGELFF. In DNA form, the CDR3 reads TGTGCCAGCAGTCTAGGGGCTCCCGGGGAGCTGTTTTTT.

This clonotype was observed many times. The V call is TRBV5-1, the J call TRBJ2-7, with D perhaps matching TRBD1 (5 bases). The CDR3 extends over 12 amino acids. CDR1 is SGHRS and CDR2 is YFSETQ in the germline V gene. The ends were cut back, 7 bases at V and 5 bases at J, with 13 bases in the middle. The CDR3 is CASGSGLDEQYF. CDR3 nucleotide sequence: TGCGCCAGCGGATCAGGGTTAGACGAGCAGTACTTC.

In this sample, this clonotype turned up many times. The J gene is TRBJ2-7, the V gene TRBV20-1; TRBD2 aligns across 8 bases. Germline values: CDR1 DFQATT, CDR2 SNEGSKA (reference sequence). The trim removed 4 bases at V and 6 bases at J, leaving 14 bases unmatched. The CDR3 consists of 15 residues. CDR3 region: CSATLGGSGKSEQYF. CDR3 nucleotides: TGCAGTGCTACCCTGGGGGGTAGCGGGAAGAGCGAGCAGTACTTC.

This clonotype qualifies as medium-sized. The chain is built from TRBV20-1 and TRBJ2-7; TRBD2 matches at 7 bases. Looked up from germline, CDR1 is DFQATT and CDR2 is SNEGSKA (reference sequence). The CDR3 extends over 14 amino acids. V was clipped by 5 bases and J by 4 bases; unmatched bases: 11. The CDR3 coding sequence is TGCAGTGCTCTAGGATCTAGCGGTCTTTACGAGCAGTACTTC. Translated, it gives CSALGSSGLYEQYF.

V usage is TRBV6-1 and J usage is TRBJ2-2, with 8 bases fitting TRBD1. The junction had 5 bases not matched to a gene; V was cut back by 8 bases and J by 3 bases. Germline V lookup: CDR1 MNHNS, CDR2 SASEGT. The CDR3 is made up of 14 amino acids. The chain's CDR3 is CASLRTGYTGELFF. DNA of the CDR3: TGTGCCAGCCTGCGGACAGGGTACACCGGGGAGCTGTTTTTT.

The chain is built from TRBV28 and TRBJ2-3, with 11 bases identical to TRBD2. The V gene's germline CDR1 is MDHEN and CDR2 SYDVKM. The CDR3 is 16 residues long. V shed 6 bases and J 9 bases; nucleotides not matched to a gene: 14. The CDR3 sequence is CASSTSSGRAKGTQYF. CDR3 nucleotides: TGTGCCAGCAGCACCAGTAGCGGGAGGGCCAAGGGGACGCAGTATTTT.

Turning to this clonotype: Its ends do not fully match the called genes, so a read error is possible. The CDR3 coding sequence is TGTGCCAGCAGCCATTGGGGGGCCGGGGAGCTGCTTTTT. Residues: CASSHWGAGELLF. The chain combines TRBV3-1 with TRBJ2-2, with D perhaps given as TRBD1 or TRBD2 (6 bases each). Germline V gene data show CDR1 as LGHDT and CDR2 as YNNKEL (reference sequence). The CDR3 is made up of 13 amino acids.

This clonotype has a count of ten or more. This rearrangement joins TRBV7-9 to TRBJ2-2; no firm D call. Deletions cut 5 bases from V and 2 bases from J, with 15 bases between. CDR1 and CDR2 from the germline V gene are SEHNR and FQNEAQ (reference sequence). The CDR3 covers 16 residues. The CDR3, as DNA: TGTGCCAGCAGCCGCTTTATGGGTTTAAACACCGGGGAGCTGTTTTTT. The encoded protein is CASSRFMGLNTGELFF.

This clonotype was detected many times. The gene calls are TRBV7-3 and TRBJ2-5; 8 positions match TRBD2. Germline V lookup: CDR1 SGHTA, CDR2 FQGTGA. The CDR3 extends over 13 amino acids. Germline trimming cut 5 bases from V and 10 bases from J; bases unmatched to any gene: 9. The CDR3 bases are TGTGCCAGCAGCAGGGGTAGCGGGGAGGACCAGTACTTC. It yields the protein CASSRGSGEDQYF.

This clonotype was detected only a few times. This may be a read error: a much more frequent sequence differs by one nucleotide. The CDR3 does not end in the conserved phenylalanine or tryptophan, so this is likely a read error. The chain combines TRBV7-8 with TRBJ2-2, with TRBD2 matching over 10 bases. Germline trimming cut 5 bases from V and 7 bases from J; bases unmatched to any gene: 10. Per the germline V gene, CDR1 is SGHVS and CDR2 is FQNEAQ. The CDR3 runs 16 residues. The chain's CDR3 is CASSPNLLAGVGELFV. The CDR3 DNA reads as TGTGCCAGCAGCCCGAACCTGCTAGCGGGAGTCGGGGAGCTGTTTGTT.

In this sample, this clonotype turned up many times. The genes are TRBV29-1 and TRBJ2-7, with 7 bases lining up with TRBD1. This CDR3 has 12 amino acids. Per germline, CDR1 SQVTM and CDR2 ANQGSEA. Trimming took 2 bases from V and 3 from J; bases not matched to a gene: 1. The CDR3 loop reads CSVEHRGYEQYF. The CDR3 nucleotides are TGCAGCGTTGAACACAGGGGCTACGAGCAGTACTTC.

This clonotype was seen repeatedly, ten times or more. The CDR3 reads CASSRSVAGGPDTQYF. The DNA of the CDR3 is TGTGCCAGCAGTAGGTCAGTAGCGGGAGGGCCAGATACGCAGTATTTT. J is TRBJ2-3 and V is TRBV6-1; 11 bases line up with TRBD2. Germline CDR1 and CDR2: MNHNS and SASEGT. The CDR3 extends over 16 amino acids. V lost 5 bases and J lost 4; bases outside the gene matches: 8.

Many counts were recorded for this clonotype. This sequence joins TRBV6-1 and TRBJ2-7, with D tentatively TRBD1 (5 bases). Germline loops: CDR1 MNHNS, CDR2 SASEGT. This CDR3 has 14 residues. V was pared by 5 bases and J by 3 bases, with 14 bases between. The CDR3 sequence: CASSYQTEDYEQYF. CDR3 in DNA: TGTGCCAGCAGTTATCAGACAGAGGACTACGAGCAGTACTTC.

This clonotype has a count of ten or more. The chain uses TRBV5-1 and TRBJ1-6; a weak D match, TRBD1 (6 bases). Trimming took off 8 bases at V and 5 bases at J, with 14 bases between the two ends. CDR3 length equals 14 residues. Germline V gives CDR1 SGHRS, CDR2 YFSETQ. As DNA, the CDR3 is TGCGCCAGGGGGGGTGGGGGCCATAATTCACCCCTCCACTTT. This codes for CARGGGGHNSPLHF. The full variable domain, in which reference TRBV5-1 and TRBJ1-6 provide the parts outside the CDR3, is KAGVTQTPRYLIKTRGQQVTLSCSPISGHRSVSWYQQTPGQGLQFLFEYFSETQRNKGNFPGRFSGRQFSNSRSEMNVSTLELGDSALYLCARGGGGHNSPLHFGNGTRLTVT.

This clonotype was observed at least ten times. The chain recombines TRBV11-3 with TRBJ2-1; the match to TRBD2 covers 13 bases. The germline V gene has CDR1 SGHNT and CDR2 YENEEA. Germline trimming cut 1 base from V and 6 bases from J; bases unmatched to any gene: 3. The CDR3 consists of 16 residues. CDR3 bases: TGTGCCAGCAGCTTAGGGACTAGCGGGAGTCTCAATGAGCAGTTCTTC. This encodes CASSLGTSGSLNEQFF.

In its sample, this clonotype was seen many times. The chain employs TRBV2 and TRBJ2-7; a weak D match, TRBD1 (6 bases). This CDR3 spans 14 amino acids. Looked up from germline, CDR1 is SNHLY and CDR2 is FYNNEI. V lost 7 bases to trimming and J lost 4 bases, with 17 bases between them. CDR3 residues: CASIRGRAMYEQYF. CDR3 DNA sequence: TGTGCCAGCATCAGGGGCAGGGCCATGTACGAGCAGTACTTC.

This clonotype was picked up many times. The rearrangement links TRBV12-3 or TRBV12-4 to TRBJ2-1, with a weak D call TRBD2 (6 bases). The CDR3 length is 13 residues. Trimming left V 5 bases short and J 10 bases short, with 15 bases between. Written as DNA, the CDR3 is TGTGCCAGCAGTCTAACTAGCCGAGGGGAGCAGTTCTTC. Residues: CASSLTSRGEQFF.

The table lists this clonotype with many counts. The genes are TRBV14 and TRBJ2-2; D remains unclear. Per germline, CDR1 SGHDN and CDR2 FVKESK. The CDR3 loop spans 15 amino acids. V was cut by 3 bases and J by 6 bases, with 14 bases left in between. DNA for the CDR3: TGTGCCAGCAGCCACCTCCAACCGGTCTCCGGGGAGCTGTTTTTT. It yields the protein CASSHLQPVSGELFF.

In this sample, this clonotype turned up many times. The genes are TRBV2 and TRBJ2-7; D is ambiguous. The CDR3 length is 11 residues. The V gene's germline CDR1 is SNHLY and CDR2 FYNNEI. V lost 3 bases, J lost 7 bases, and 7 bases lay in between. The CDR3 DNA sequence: TGTGCCAGCAGTGAGGAACAAGAGCAGTACTTC. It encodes CASSEEQEQYF.

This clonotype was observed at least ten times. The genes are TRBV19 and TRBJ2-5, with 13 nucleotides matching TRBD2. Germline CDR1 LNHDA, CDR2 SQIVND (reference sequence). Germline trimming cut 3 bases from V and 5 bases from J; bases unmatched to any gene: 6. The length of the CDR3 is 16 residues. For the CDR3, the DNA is TGTGCCAGTAGTATTTCCCGGACTAGCGGGAGTGAGACCCAGTACTTC. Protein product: CASSISRTSGSETQYF.

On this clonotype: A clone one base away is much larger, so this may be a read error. The CDR3 region has the DNA TGTGCCAGCAGCGCTAGCGGAAAAGGGGGGGAGCTGGTTTTT. Encoded protein: CASSASGKGGELVF. The chain recombines TRBV7-9 with TRBJ2-2; tentative D call: TRBD2 (7 bases). CDR1 and CDR2 (germline): SEHNR, FQNEAQ (reference sequence). The length of the CDR3 is 14 residues.

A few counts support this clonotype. The CDR3 loop is CAWSSEGNQPQHF. The DNA of the CDR3 is TGTGCCTGGAGCTCCGAGGGCAATCAGCCCCAGCATTTT. This chain links TRBV30 with TRBJ1-5; the D is unclear. Trimming removed 3 bases from V and 2 bases from J, with 8 bases in between. The germline CDR1 and CDR2 sequences are GTSNPN and SVGIG (reference sequence). The CDR3 loop spans 13 amino acids.

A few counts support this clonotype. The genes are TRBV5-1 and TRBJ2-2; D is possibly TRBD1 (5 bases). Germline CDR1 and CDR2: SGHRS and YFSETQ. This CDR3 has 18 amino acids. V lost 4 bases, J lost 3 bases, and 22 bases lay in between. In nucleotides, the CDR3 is TGCGCCAGCAGCCACACCCCCAGGGCGGCCCCGGACACCGGGGAGCTGTTTTTT. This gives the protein CASSHTPRAAPDTGELFF. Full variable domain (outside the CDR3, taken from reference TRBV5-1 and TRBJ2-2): KAGVTQTPRYLIKTRGQQVTLSCSPISGHRSVSWYQQTPGQGLQFLFEYFSETQRNKGNFPGRFSGRQFSNSRSEMNVSTLELGDSALYLCASSHTPRAAPDTGELFFGEGSRLTVL.